What follows are 12 T cell receptor beta chains derived from one specimen sequenced in a study of OX40 agonist ivuxolimab in advanced cancers. The assay was immunoSEQ multiplex PCR, and TCRdb's table has in-frame clones only and misses some. The profile shows 75,000 or so clones, just under 85% of them singletons. Specimen: CD4+ or CD8+ T cells sorted from blood, collected in a trial of the OX40 agonist ivuxolimab. The receptors were sampled from an adult with an advanced solid tumor such as melanoma, head and neck, liver or kidney cancer.

This clone has more than one count but fewer than ten. The CDR3: CAIRPGPERGQPQHF. The CDR3 coding sequence is TGTGCCATAAGGCCGGGCCCGGAGAGGGGGCAGCCCCAGCATTTT. This sequence joins TRBV10-3 and TRBJ1-5; D possibly corresponds to TRBD1 (6 bases). The CDR3 spans 15 residues. Deletions cut 9 bases from V and 7 bases from J, with 22 bases between. CDR1 ENHRY and CDR2 SYGVKD come from the germline V gene.

V gene TRBV6-1 combines with J gene TRBJ2-5; no definite D call. Germline values: CDR1 MNHNS, CDR2 SASEGT. This CDR3 has 14 amino acids. V was trimmed by 0 bases and J by 3 bases, leaving 8 bases between them. The CDR3 spells CASSEAPGEETQYF. CDR3 DNA sequence: TGTGCCAGCAGTGAAGCGCCCGGTGAAGAGACCCAGTACTTC.

The V and J genes are TRBV29-1 and TRBJ2-7; perhaps TRBD1 as D (5 bases). This CDR3 has 13 amino acids. With 2 bases removed from V and 3 bases from J, the gap between germline ends came to 11 bases. Germline V gene lookup returns CDR1 SQVTM and CDR2 ANQGSEA. The CDR3, as DNA: TGCAGCGTTGAAAGAGAGGACAACTACGAGCAGTACTTC. Amino acids: CSVEREDNYEQYF.

V is TRBV6-1 and J is TRBJ2-7; D unresolved. Between the trimmed V and J ends, which lost 6 bases and 6 bases, there was a span of 18 bases. The CDR3 spans 14 residues. Germline assignment: CDR1 MNHNS and CDR2 SASEGT. CDR3 protein: CASRQGTVTIEQYF. In DNA form, the CDR3 reads TGTGCCAGCAGACAAGGAACTGTAACTATCGAGCAGTACTTC.

The chain joins TRBV4-3 to TRBJ2-1; 13 bases agree with TRBD2. The CDR3 spans 15 residues. The V gene end was trimmed by 3 bases and the J gene end by 7 bases; junction bases not matched to a gene: 3. Per the germline V gene, CDR1 is LGHNA and CDR2 is YSLEER. The CDR3 nucleotides are TGCGCCAGCAGCCAGGGGACTAGCGGGGCTAATGAGCAGTTCTTC. This translates into CASSQGTSGANEQFF.

This chain joins TRBV5-1 and TRBJ1-6; no reliable D call. Germline V gives CDR1 SGHRS, CDR2 YFSETQ. Deletions cut 0 bases from V and 5 bases from J, with 9 bases between. This CDR3 contains 15 residues. The CDR3 reads CASSLAGVNNSPLHF. DNA for the CDR3: TGCGCCAGCAGCTTGGCTGGGGTCAATAATTCACCCCTCCACTTT.

The DNA for the CDR3 is TGTGCCAGCTGGGGGGGAAACTCCTACAATGAGCAGTTCTTC. Its protein product is CASWGGNSYNEQFF. The chain has TRBV2 and TRBJ2-1; TRBD2 matches at 7 bases. The germline gives CDR1 SNHLY, CDR2 FYNNEI. There are 14 residues in the CDR3. The V and J ends lost 8 bases and 0 bases, in that order; junction bases with no gene match: 4.

This clone has just one count. The rearrangement uses TRBV7-9 and TRBJ1-2, with D perhaps TRBD1 (5 bases). V was clipped by 5 bases and J by 7 bases, with 20 bases between them. The CDR3 has 15 amino acids. CDR1 and CDR2 (germline): SEHNR, FQNEAQ (reference sequence). The CDR3 DNA follows: TGTGCCAGCAGCCTTTCACGGGGACCCCTTGGTGGCTACACCTTC. Its protein is CASSLSRGPLGGYTF.

This chain uses TRBV5-6 with TRBJ2-3; D ambiguous. V lost 3 bases, J lost 5 bases, and 7 bases lay in between. The length of the CDR3 is 12 residues. Germline lookup yields CDR1 SGHDT and CDR2 YYEEEE. This chain's CDR3 is CASSWARDTQYF. The CDR3 nucleotides are TGTGCCAGCAGCTGGGCGCGAGATACGCAGTATTTT.

V usage is TRBV5-8 and J usage is TRBJ2-7; a possible D gene is TRBD2 (5 bases). CDR3 length: 14 amino acids. From germline, CDR1 is SGHTS and CDR2 YDEGEE. V was pared by 4 bases and J by 0 bases, with 11 bases between. CDR3: CASSRTGISYEQYF. The CDR3 DNA sequence: TGTGCCAGCAGCCGGACTGGAATCTCCTACGAGCAGTACTTC.

This rearrangement joins TRBV19 to TRBJ1-3; 10 bases map to TRBD1. Germline assignment: CDR1 LNHDA and CDR2 SQIVND (reference sequence). This CDR3 spans 14 amino acids. V lost 6 bases, J lost 3 bases, and 2 bases stayed unmatched. This CDR3 reads CASSGQGDGNTIYF. The CDR3 nucleotides read TGTGCCAGTAGCGGACAGGGGGATGGAAACACCATATATTTT.

The chain links TRBV6-6 to TRBJ1-1; no firm D call. The CDR3 consists of 14 residues. Germline V gene data show CDR1 as MNHNY and CDR2 as SVGAGI (reference sequence). Trimming stripped 2 bases from V and 0 bases from J, with 7 bases between. Here the CDR3 reads CASSYAGMNTEAFF. The DNA of the CDR3 is TGTGCCAGCAGTTACGCCGGGATGAACACTGAAGCTTTCTTT.